This T cell receptor (beta chain) was captured in a study of shared clonotypes between healthy human individuals. Study-wide background: Researchers assigned three CD4 naive, three CD4 memory, two CD8 naive and one CD8 memory plate to each donor.

Overall study findings and caveats: An expected dependence of interdonor clonotype sharing on sequencing depth was noted. Four donors held 5% to 5.5% of naive CD4 clonotypes in common. In general, naive subsets displayed greater estimated richness than memory subsets did.

Generated by immunoSEQ multiplex PCR, the TCRdb table keeps only in-frame clones and is missing some. The table includes 2 million to 2.5 million clones, more than 90% detected once. Regarding this clone: Its antigen is not known.

The trim removed 8 bases at V and 15 bases at J, leaving 12 bases unmatched. CDR1 is LNHDA and CDR2 is SQIVND in the germline V gene (reference sequence). The CDR3 runs to 13 residues. The sequenced sample was naive CD4+ T cells sorted from blood. Subset: CD45RA+ positively selected. The clonotype originates from a young man in good health. This chain links TRBV19 with TRBJ1-5; 11 bases match TRBD1. CDR3 protein: CASGGDRGSLRHF. For the CDR3, the DNA is TGTGCCAGTGGCGGGGACAGGGGGAGTTTAAGGCATTTT.